This T cell receptor (beta chain) was sequenced for a study of control samples from healthy donors and cancer patients. Assay: immunoSEQ multiplex PCR; the TCRdb copy retains only in-frame clones and omits some. The data show roughly 200,000 clones, around 94% seen once. Trimming removed 5 bases from V and 4 bases from J, with 15 bases in between. The CDR3 extends over 14 amino acids. Looked up from germline, CDR1 is SGHRS and CDR2 is YFSETQ. The clonotype comes from a man aged 50-59 years in good health. The sequenced sample was blood. The chain carries TRBV5-1 and TRBJ2-5; D is possibly TRBD1 or TRBD2 (5 bases each). CDR3 DNA sequence: TGCGCCAGCAGTCTTTCCATTGGGGGAGAGACCCAGTACTTC. Translation gives CASSLSIGGETQYF.